This T cell receptor beta chain came from a study of blood T cells in healthy people across ages. Study context: About one barcoded beta molecule was captured per two T cells (by template switching).

Points on this clonotype: An end of the junction differs from the germline gene, which may be a read error.

It was with a sample-barcoded 5' primer and a J-beta primer mix that a second PCR of roughly 7 to 12 cycles was run. TCRdb redid the calling of the 5' RACE reads with MiXCR, one entry per CDR3 protein. The repertoire holds 700,000 to 950,000 distinct CDR3 sequences, with roughly 41% as singletons. The CDR3 has 14 residues. This TCR came from a woman aged 55-69 years in good health. Specimen: blood. This chain joins TRBV12-3 or TRBV12-4 and TRBJ2-1; no clear D. This chain's CDR3 is CASSLYPSDNEQFF. The DNA of the CDR3 is TGTGCCAGCAGTTTATATCCCTCCGACAATGAGCAGTTCTTC.